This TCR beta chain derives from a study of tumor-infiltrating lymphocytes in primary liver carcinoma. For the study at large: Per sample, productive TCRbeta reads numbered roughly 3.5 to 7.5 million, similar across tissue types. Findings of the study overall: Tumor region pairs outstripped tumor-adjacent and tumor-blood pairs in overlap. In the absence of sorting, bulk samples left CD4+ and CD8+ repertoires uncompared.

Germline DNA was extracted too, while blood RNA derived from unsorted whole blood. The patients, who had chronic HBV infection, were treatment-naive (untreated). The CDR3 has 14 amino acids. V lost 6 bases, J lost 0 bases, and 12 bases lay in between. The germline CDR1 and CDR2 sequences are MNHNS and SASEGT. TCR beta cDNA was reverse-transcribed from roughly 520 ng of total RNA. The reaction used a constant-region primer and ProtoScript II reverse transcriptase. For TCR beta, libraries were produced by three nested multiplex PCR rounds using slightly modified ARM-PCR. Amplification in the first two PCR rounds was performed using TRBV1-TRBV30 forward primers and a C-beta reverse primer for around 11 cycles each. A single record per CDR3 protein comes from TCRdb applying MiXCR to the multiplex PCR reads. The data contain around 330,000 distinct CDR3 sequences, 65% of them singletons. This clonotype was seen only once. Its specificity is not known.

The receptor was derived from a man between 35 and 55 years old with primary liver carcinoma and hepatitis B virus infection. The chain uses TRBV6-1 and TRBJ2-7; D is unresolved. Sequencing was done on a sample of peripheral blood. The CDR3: CASRANPPSYEQYF. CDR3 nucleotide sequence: TGTGCCAGCAGAGCGAACCCCCCCTCCTACGAGCAGTACTTC.